One T cell receptor beta chain is described in this entry. The antigen is unknown. These data are taken from a study of CD8+ T cells in alopecia areata. Extracted RNA was reverse transcribed into cDNA, the sequencing template. Some clones are missing from TCRdb's copy, which holds only in-frame ones; the method was immunoSEQ multiplex PCR. The sample has 130,000 to 150,000 clones; 80% to 90% are singletons. General study findings and limits: Higher clonality than in normal scalp was seen in lesional scalp, especially alopecia totalis/universalis.

Sequencing used CD8+ T cells sorted from blood, obtained at week 0. This TCR came from a human donor with alopecia areata.

The CDR3 spells CASSPGTSGRTYEQYF. The CDR3 nucleotides are TGTGCCAGCTCACCCGGTACTAGCGGGAGGACCTACGAGCAGTACTTC. This rearrangement joins TRBV18 to TRBJ2-7, with 12 bases aligning to TRBD2. CDR1 is KGHSH, CDR2 LQKENI, per germline. Losses at the gene ends were 3 bases for V and 2 bases for J; bases not matched to a gene: 5. This CDR3 comprises 16 residues.